A single sample gave rise to the 10 T cell receptor beta chains below, sequenced in a study of T cells in Graves' hyperthyroidism and ophthalmopathy. Amplification yielded TCR beta CDR3 regions, with RNA transcripts as the source. With the HTBI primer set, the TCR CDR3 went through a first round of RT-PCR. TCRdb analysed the multiplex PCR reads with MiXCR anew, one entry per CDR3 protein. The sample lists about 610,000 distinct CDR3 sequences; under 15% were seen once. Sequences were obtained from blood. These TCRs come from a woman aged 35 to 49 with Graves' ophthalmopathy.

The chain is built from TRBV28 and TRBJ1-4; the D is unclear. The CDR3 is 12 residues long. CDR1 is MDHEN, CDR2 SYDVKM, per germline. Between the trimmed V and J ends, which lost 8 bases and 5 bases, there was a span of 9 bases. In nucleotides, the CDR3 is TGTGCCAGCGGCGCTGGAAATGAAAAACTGTTTTTT. Its translation is CASGAGNEKLFF. Full variable domain (missing parts from reference TRBV28 and TRBJ1-4): DVKVTQSSRYLVKRTGEKVFLECVQDMDHENMFWYRQDPGLGLRLIYFSYDVKMKEKGDIPEGYSVSREKKERFSLILESASTNQTSMYLCASGAGNEKLFFGSGTQLSVL.

This clonotype was detected many times. The V call is TRBV18, the J call TRBJ1-1; TRBD1 matches 10 bases. V dropped 8 bases and J dropped 8; count of bases not matched to a gene: 8. There are 13 residues in the CDR3. Germline V gene sequence: CDR1 KGHSH, CDR2 LQKENI. The CDR3 here is CASTRTGGREAFF. The CDR3 DNA reads TGTGCCAGCACGAGGACAGGGGGAAGAGAAGCTTTCTTT.

This clonotype was picked up many times. The chain has TRBV29-1 and TRBJ2-5; D is unclear. Germline CDR1 is SQVTM and CDR2 is ANQGSEA. The CDR3 is 10 residues long. V was trimmed by 3 bases and J by 5 bases, leaving 4 bases between them. CDR3 sequence: CSVDDETQYF. CDR3 nucleotides: TGCAGCGTTGATGACGAGACCCAGTACTTC.

The chain joins TRBV19 to TRBJ1-5; D gene unclear. This CDR3 region has 15 residues. Germline V gene lookup returns CDR1 LNHDA and CDR2 SQIVND (reference sequence). With 1 base removed from V and 3 bases from J, the gap between germline ends came to 10 bases. This CDR3 is CASSIVYSNNQPQHF. The CDR3 DNA sequence: TGTGCCAGTAGTATAGTTTACAGCAACAATCAGCCCCAGCATTTT.

This clonotype was seen repeatedly, ten times or more. This chain uses TRBV20-1 with TRBJ2-5; 7 bases align to TRBD2. Trimming removed 0 bases from V and 0 bases from J; junction bases left unmatched: 10. CDR3 size: 17 residues. The germline CDR1 and CDR2 sequences are DFQATT and SNEGSKA (reference sequence). This CDR3 is CSARDTTKAGNQETQYF. Written as DNA, the CDR3 is TGCAGTGCTAGAGATACCACAAAAGCGGGGAACCAAGAGACCCAGTACTTC.

At least ten counts were recorded for this clonotype. The V call is TRBV10-3, the J call TRBJ1-2, with D possibly being TRBD1 (5 bases). CDR1 is ENHRY, CDR2 SYGVKD, per germline. V shed 4 bases and J shed 2 bases, with 11 bases lying between them. This CDR3 is 14 amino acids long. CDR3 loop: CAISAGQSNYGYTF. The CDR3 DNA follows: TGTGCCATCAGTGCGGGGCAGAGCAACTATGGCTACACCTTC.

In its sample, this clonotype was seen many times. This chain's CDR3 is CASSQGGTGGQETQYF. The CDR3 nucleotides are TGCGCCAGCAGCCAAGGGGGGACAGGGGGCCAAGAGACCCAGTACTTC. The V gene is TRBV4-1, the J gene TRBJ2-5, with 11 bases aligning to TRBD1. The CDR3 consists of 16 residues. CDR1 is MGHRA and CDR2 is YSYEKL in the germline V gene. Trimming removed 1 base from V and 1 base from J; junction bases left unmatched: 2.

This clonotype was seen ten or more times. The chain is built from TRBV2 and TRBJ1-2; 7 bases line up with TRBD1. This CDR3 has 12 residues. Trimming cost V 8 bases and J 5 bases; bases outside gene matches: 5. Germline V lookup: CDR1 SNHLY, CDR2 FYNNEI. CDR3 in DNA: TGTGCCAGCGCGCAGGGGGAGTATGGCTACACCTTC. It is translated as CASAQGEYGYTF.

At least ten counts were recorded for this clonotype. The chain joins TRBV10-3 to TRBJ1-1, with D hard to call. The V end was cut by 3 bases, the J end by 2 bases, with 10 bases between. The CDR3 spans 14 residues. The germline gives CDR1 ENHRY, CDR2 SYGVKD. For the CDR3, the DNA is TGTGCCATCAGTGAATCGGACGGAAACACTGAAGCTTTCTTT. As protein: CAISESDGNTEAFF.

The V call is TRBV6-2 or TRBV6-3, the J call TRBJ2-7; no clear D gene. V lost 5 bases and J 4 bases, leaving 15 bases between the germline ends. Germline V CDR1 and CDR2: MNHEY, SVGEGT. The CDR3 is made up of 14 amino acids. CDR3 residues: CASSRGGSLYEQYF. The CDR3, as DNA: TGTGCCAGCAGTCGAGGTGGGTCCCTTTACGAGCAGTACTTC.